One sample yielded the 17 T cell receptor beta chains listed below, sequenced in a study of human T cells and chemical hapten exposure. TCRdb reprocessed the RACE reads via MiXCR and lists one record per CDR3 protein. The sample lists about 84,000 distinct CDR3 sequences; about 10% were seen once. Stated time point: patch test 3, about 24 weeks after DPC sensitization. Sample treatment: therapeutic diphenylcyclopropenone sensitization with weekly scalp DPC. Sequences were derived from whole blood, sampled in connection with sensitization to the hapten diphenylcyclopropenone (DPC). The receptors were gathered from a woman aged 50 to 60 with alopecia areata. Some clones in this sample may be carry-over from other donors' samples.

This clonotype was counted between two and nine times. The CDR3 DNA follows: TGTGCCAGCAGCCCAGGACTAGCGGGACCCTCCTACGAGCAGTACTTC. Residues: CASSPGLAGPSYEQYF. The chain combines TRBV3-1 with TRBJ2-7; TRBD2 matches at 12 bases. Unmatched junction bases numbered 4, after V lost 4 bases and J lost 0 bases. The CDR3 sequence is 16 residues long. The V gene's germline CDR1 is LGHDT and CDR2 YNNKEL (reference sequence).

The CDR3 spells CASSRDRDSQVLRGYTF. CDR3 nucleotides: TGTGCCAGCTCACGGGATAGGGACAGTCAAGTCTTGCGTGGCTACACCTTC. V is TRBV18 and J is TRBJ1-2; 7 bases agree with TRBD1. Germline V gives CDR1 KGHSH, CDR2 LQKENI. V was pared by 4 bases and J by 7 bases, with 18 bases of the junction left unmatched. The CDR3 spans 17 residues.

The chain recombines TRBV10-1 with TRBJ2-1, with 9 nucleotides matching TRBD2. The length of the CDR3 is 15 residues. The V segment lost 3 bases and the J segment 4 bases; nucleotides outside the gene matches: 4. Looked up from germline, CDR1 is WNHNN and CDR2 is SYGVQD (reference sequence). The CDR3 DNA is TGCGCCAGCAGTGACGCGACTAGCGGATACAATGAGCAGTTCTTC. This sequence encodes CASSDATSGYNEQFF.

This clonotype was counted at least ten times. This chain connects TRBV21-1 to TRBJ1-5; the D call TRBD1 from the table was never checked on the DNA. TRBV21-1 counts as a pseudogene. The CDR3 has 16 residues. CDR3 in DNA: TGTGCCAGCAGCAAACGGGGGCGGCTTAGCAATCAGCCCCAGCATTTT. Protein: CASSKRGRLSNQPQHF.

V usage is TRBV25-1 and J usage is TRBJ2-1, with 8 nucleotides matching TRBD2. V was clipped by 4 bases and J by 5 bases; unmatched bases: 7. The germline V gene encodes CDR1 MGHDK and CDR2 SYGVNS. The CDR3 sequence is 15 residues long. CDR3: CASSVALAANNEQFF. CDR3 nucleotide sequence: TGTGCCAGCAGTGTCGCACTAGCGGCAAACAATGAGCAGTTCTTC.

This clonotype has more than one count but fewer than ten. CDR3 amino acids: CSAPLAGNPYNEQFF. The CDR3 DNA reads as TGCAGTGCTCCACTAGCGGGGAACCCCTACAATGAGCAGTTCTTC. V gene TRBV20-1 combines with J gene TRBJ2-1; 10 bases agree with TRBD2. With V trimmed by 5 bases and J by 2 bases, 6 bases remained unmatched. The CDR3 runs to 15 residues. Per the germline V gene, CDR1 is DFQATT and CDR2 is SNEGSKA (reference sequence).

The sample holds many counts of this clonotype. The chain combines TRBV28 with TRBJ1-2; 7 bases match TRBD1. CDR1 is MDHEN, CDR2 SYDVKM, per germline. The CDR3 extends over 15 amino acids. Trimming cost V 4 bases and J 4 bases; bases outside gene matches: 9. The CDR3, as DNA: TGTGCCAGCAGTTGGACAGGACCCGAACGCTATGGCTACACCTTC. This sequence encodes CASSWTGPERYGYTF.

About this clonotype: This may arise from a read error, as a much more abundant clone is one base away. V gene TRBV2 combines with J gene TRBJ1-5; no reliable D call. CDR3 size: 15 residues. V was pared by 2 bases and J by 3 bases, with 11 bases between. The germline V gene has CDR1 SNHLY and CDR2 FYNNEI. CDR3 in amino acids: CASSERRAINQPQHF. The CDR3, as DNA: TGTGCCAGCAGTGAACGGCGGGCAATCAATCAGCCCCAGCATTTT. Variable domain in full (rest from reference TRBV2 and TRBJ1-5): EPEVTQTPSHQVTQMGQEVILRCVPISNHLYFYWYRQILGQKVEFLVSFYNNEISEKSEIFDDQFSVERPDGSNFTLKIRSTKLEDSAMYFCASSERRAINQPQHFGDGTRLSIL.

The CDR3 region has the DNA TGCAGCGTCGGGGACTGGCTCGGGCAGTACTTC. Its protein product is CSVGDWLGQYF. The rearrangement joins TRBV29-1 to TRBJ2-7; tentative D call: TRBD2 (6 bases). Germline V CDR1 and CDR2: SQVTM, ANQGSEA. The CDR3 has 11 amino acids. V shed 6 bases and J shed 9 bases, with 15 bases lying between them.

This clonotype was observed many times. The gene calls are TRBV20-1 and TRBJ2-7; 9 bases align to TRBD2. CDR1 is DFQATT, CDR2 SNEGSKA, per germline (reference sequence). The V and J ends lost 6 bases and 1 base, in that order; junction bases with no gene match: 7. This CDR3 spans 14 amino acids. The CDR3, as DNA: TGCAGTGCCAATAGACTAGCGGTATCCTACGAGCAGTACTTC. Its protein product is CSANRLAVSYEQYF.

This clonotype came up many times. This rearrangement joins TRBV25-1 to TRBJ2-6, with D unclear. The V gene's germline CDR1 is MGHDK and CDR2 SYGVNS. The length of the CDR3 is 12 residues. Trimming shortened V by 8 bases and J by 6 bases, and 8 bases separated the two germline ends. The CDR3 DNA reads TGTGCCAGCGGCCCGCCGGCCAACGTCCTGACTTTC. This encodes CASGPPANVLTF.

This clonotype has a count of ten or more. The chain joins TRBV18 to TRBJ2-7, with D uncertain. Deletions cut 3 bases from V and 2 bases from J, with 8 bases between. In germline, CDR1 is KGHSH, CDR2 LQKENI. The CDR3 consists of 13 residues. The CDR3 region is CASSPQPTYEQYF. Written as DNA, the CDR3 is TGTGCCAGCTCACCGCAACCGACCTACGAGCAGTACTTC.

The V gene is TRBV9, the J gene TRBJ2-1; 8 nucleotides agree with TRBD1. The CDR3 spans 17 residues. V dropped 4 bases and J dropped 5; count of bases not matched to a gene: 14. Germline V gene lookup returns CDR1 SGDLS and CDR2 YYNGEE. CDR3 loop: CASSLAGRGRVDNEQFF. The DNA of the CDR3 is TGTGCCAGCAGCCTCGCCGGCAGGGGGCGAGTGGACAATGAGCAGTTCTTC.

This clonotype was seen ten or more times. In DNA form, the CDR3 reads TGTGCCAGCAGCTCGGTGACCGGGGTACCCTACAATGAGCAGTTCTTC. Protein: CASSSVTGVPYNEQFF. The rearrangement links TRBV5-4 to TRBJ2-1, with D maybe TRBD2 (5 bases). Germline loops: CDR1 SGHNT, CDR2 YYREEE (reference sequence). The CDR3 has 16 amino acids. Trimming left V 3 bases short and J 2 bases short, with 15 bases between.

At least ten counts were recorded for this clonotype. The chain recombines TRBV7-9 with TRBJ1-1; 9 positions agree with TRBD1. The junction had 12 bases not matched to a gene; V was cut back by 5 bases and J by 5 bases. The germline V gene encodes CDR1 SEHNR and CDR2 FQNEAQ (reference sequence). The CDR3 has 16 amino acids. The CDR3 nucleotides read TGTGCCAGCAGCCGTGGGACAGGGAGCGTAAGAACTGAAGCTTTCTTT. It translates to CASSRGTGSVRTEAFF.

This clonotype was counted at least ten times. V and J are TRBV27 and TRBJ2-7, with D perhaps matching TRBD1 (6 bases). This CDR3 is built from 15 residues. V was pared by 7 bases and J by 3 bases, with 19 bases between. Germline V gene data show CDR1 as MNHEY and CDR2 as SMNVEV (reference sequence). CDR3 coding DNA: TGTGCCAGCAAGGGAAGGACAGAATCACACTACGAGCAGTACTTC. Translating it yields CASKGRTESHYEQYF.

This clonotype has ten or more counts. The chain joins TRBV20-1 to TRBJ2-2; either TRBD1 or TRBD2 may supply D (6 bases each). Germline CDR1 and CDR2: DFQATT and SNEGSKA (reference sequence). Trimming removed 1 base from V and 0 bases from J, with 9 bases in between. The CDR3 is 15 residues long. The CDR3 is CSARVGGPNTGELFF. The CDR3 nucleotides read TGCAGTGCTAGAGTGGGGGGCCCGAACACCGGGGAGCTGTTTTTT.